What follows are 25 T cell receptor beta chains derived from one specimen sequenced in a study of shared clonotypes between healthy human individuals. The method was immunoSEQ multiplex PCR; TCRdb's version includes in-frame clones alone and lacks a portion of them. This table holds about 340,000 clones, around four fifths found once. Sequenced: memory CD4+ T cells sorted from blood. Subset indicated: CD45RA-negative fraction. Source of these receptors: a man younger than 45 in good health.

The chain couples TRBV28 to TRBJ2-7, with a possible D match to TRBD2 (6 bases). The V end lost 3 bases, the J end lost 2 bases, and 23 bases lay between the germline ends. The CDR3 consists of 18 residues. The germline V gene encodes CDR1 MDHEN and CDR2 SYDVKM. The CDR3: CASSFHLEGLLSTYEQYF. The CDR3 DNA reads as TGTGCCAGCAGTTTTCATTTAGAGGGACTTCTTTCAACCTACGAGCAGTACTTC.

This clone was observed a handful of times. The chain carries TRBV2 and TRBJ1-5; D call uncertain. Germline CDR1 is SNHLY and CDR2 is FYNNEI. CDR3 size: 13 residues. Deletions cut 4 bases from V and 0 bases from J, with 4 bases between. CDR3: CASSANSNQPQHF. The CDR3 DNA follows: TGTGCCAGCAGTGCCAATAGCAATCAGCCCCAGCATTTT.

V gene TRBV14 combines with J gene TRBJ2-5; tentative D call: TRBD2 (6 bases). Per germline, CDR1 SGHDN and CDR2 FVKESK. The germline V and J ends were trimmed by 5 bases and 4 bases, with 20 bases remaining between them. The CDR3 is 16 residues long. The CDR3 bases are TGTGCCAGCAGCGCCCTGGGAAGGGGAGGTAGAGAGACCCAGTACTTC. The encoded protein is CASSALGRGGRETQYF.

This clone was recorded a few times. The genes are TRBV30 and TRBJ1-6; 9 bases match TRBD1. V lost 5 bases and J lost 7; bases outside the gene matches: 0. The V gene's germline CDR1 is GTSNPN and CDR2 SVGIG (reference sequence). The CDR3 is 12 residues long. CDR3 amino acids: CAWGQGNSPLHF. The CDR3 bases are TGTGCCTGGGGACAGGGGAATTCACCCCTCCACTTT. Full variable domain (missing parts from reference TRBV30 and TRBJ1-6): SQTIHQWPATLVQPVGSPLSLECTVEGTSNPNLYWYRQAAGRGLQLLFYSVGIGQISSEVPQNLSASRPQDRQFILSSKKLLLSDSGFYLCAWGQGNSPLHFGNGTRLTVT.

The chain is built from TRBV5-1 and TRBJ2-3, with D uncertain. This CDR3 is built from 14 residues. V lost 3 bases and J 6 bases, leaving 14 bases between the germline ends. Germline assignment: CDR1 SGHRS and CDR2 YFSETQ. CDR3 amino acids: CASSYQLAVDTQYF. CDR3 coding DNA: TGCGCCAGCAGCTATCAATTAGCCGTTGATACGCAGTATTTT.

The V call is TRBV11-2, the J call TRBJ1-4; a possible D gene is TRBD1 (5 bases). Germline assignment: CDR1 SGHAT and CDR2 FQNNGV. V was clipped by 7 bases and J by 4 bases, with 16 bases between them. The CDR3 has 15 residues. The CDR3 nucleotides are TGTGCCAGCACCCCAGCGGGGGTGAATAATGAAAAACTGTTTTTT. This codes for CASTPAGVNNEKLFF.

This chain uses TRBV25-1 with TRBJ1-4; 9 nucleotides line up with TRBD1. V shed 7 bases, J shed 7 bases, and the junction held 4 bases outside the gene matches. This CDR3 is built from 13 residues. The V gene's germline CDR1 is MGHDK and CDR2 SYGVNS. CDR3 sequence: CASIGQGFEKLFF. CDR3 nucleotides: TGTGCCAGCATTGGACAGGGGTTTGAAAAACTGTTTTTT.

This chain joins TRBV9 and TRBJ2-6; D not resolved. This CDR3 has 16 amino acids. CDR1 is SGDLS and CDR2 is YYNGEE in the germline V gene. V was pared by 0 bases and J by 0 bases, with 7 bases between. The CDR3: CASSVARISGANVLTF. The CDR3 bases are TGTGCCAGCAGCGTAGCTAGAATCTCTGGGGCCAACGTCCTGACTTTC.

The CDR3 is CASSQDWNQPQHF. The CDR3 nucleotides are TGCGCCAGCAGCCAAGACTGGAATCAGCCCCAGCATTTT. This sequence joins TRBV4-3 and TRBJ1-5; D gene uncertain. Trimming shortened V by 0 bases and J by 4 bases, and 4 bases separated the two germline ends. The CDR3 loop spans 13 amino acids. Per germline, CDR1 LGHNA and CDR2 YSLEER.

The chain uses TRBV30 and TRBJ2-2; D not resolved. The length of the CDR3 is 17 residues. Germline assignment: CDR1 GTSNPN and CDR2 SVGIG (reference sequence). The V end lost 0 bases, the J end lost 2 bases, and 16 bases lay between the germline ends. CDR3 in DNA: TGTGCCTGGAGTGTCTCCCGTCAATTGGGAAACACCGGGGAGCTGTTTTTT. Its translation: CAWSVSRQLGNTGELFF.

This clone was seen a single time. The V call is TRBV5-4, the J call TRBJ1-4, with D possibly matching TRBD1 (5 bases). Per germline, CDR1 SGHNT and CDR2 YYREEE (reference sequence). CDR3 length: 13 amino acids. Trimming pared 0 bases from V and 5 bases from J, leaving 5 bases between. The CDR3 is CASSLDRNEKLFF. The DNA for the CDR3 is TGTGCCAGCAGCTTGGACAGGAATGAAAAACTGTTTTTT.

About this clone itself: Additional DNA sequences in this sample encode the identical CDR3. The chain links TRBV5-4 to TRBJ1-2; D perhaps matches TRBD1 (5 bases). The CDR3 sequence is 13 residues long. CDR1 is SGHNT, CDR2 YYREEE, per germline (reference sequence). V lost 2 bases, J lost 1 base, and 6 bases lay in between. The CDR3 nucleotides are TGTGCCAGCAGCTTCGGGGGTAACTATGGCTACACCTTC. Translated: CASSFGGNYGYTF.

The chain uses TRBV19 and TRBJ2-7, with 8 bases matching TRBD2. This CDR3 has 13 residues. Germline V gene lookup returns CDR1 LNHDA and CDR2 SQIVND (reference sequence). The junction had 12 bases not matched to a gene; V was cut back by 11 bases and J by 6 bases. The CDR3 reads CASSAAGALEQYF. The CDR3 region has the DNA TGTGCCTCCTCCGCAGCGGGAGCGCTCGAGCAGTACTTC.

The chain is built from TRBV5-4 and TRBJ1-1, with D unresolved. Germline values: CDR1 SGHNT, CDR2 YYREEE (reference sequence). The CDR3 runs 16 residues. The V end was cut by 2 bases, the J end by 5 bases, with 19 bases between. The CDR3 reads CASSFTGIQTGTEAFF. CDR3 DNA: TGTGCCAGCAGCTTTACCGGGATCCAGACGGGGACTGAAGCTTTCTTT.

The V call is TRBV5-6, the J call TRBJ2-4; D perhaps matches TRBD2 (6 bases). The CDR3 has 14 residues. The germline V and J ends were trimmed by 1 base and 5 bases, with 10 bases remaining between them. CDR1 is SGHDT, CDR2 YYEEEE, per germline. The CDR3 region is CASSLLATQNIQYF. CDR3 nucleotides: TGTGCCAGCAGCTTGCTAGCGACCCAAAACATTCAGTACTTC.

In DNA, the CDR3 is TGTGCCAGCAGTGAAACGGGACAGGACGCCGGGGAGCTGTTTTTT. Translated, it gives CASSETGQDAGELFF. The rearrangement uses TRBV28 and TRBJ2-2, with 8 bases identical to TRBD1. The CDR3 contains 15 residues. Germline values: CDR1 MDHEN, CDR2 SYDVKM. Trimming at V came to 5 bases and at J to 6 bases, leaving 8 bases not matched to a gene.

The chain has TRBV2 and TRBJ2-4; D unclear. Deletions cut 3 bases from V and 6 bases from J, with 6 bases between. Germline values: CDR1 SNHLY, CDR2 FYNNEI. The CDR3 is made up of 12 amino acids. The CDR3 sequence: CASSERLNIQYF. The CDR3 nucleotides read TGTGCCAGCAGTGAGAGGTTAAACATTCAGTACTTC.

The chain combines TRBV7-2 with TRBJ1-1, with D hard to call. V lost 4 bases and J lost 3, with 9 bases in between. CDR1 is SGHTA and CDR2 is FQGNSA in the germline V gene. The CDR3 totals 13 residues. The CDR3 bases are TGTGCCAGCAGCTCGTCAGTAGACACTGAAGCTTTCTTT. It yields the protein CASSSSVDTEAFF.

To note about this clone: Different DNA sequences within this sample yield the same CDR3. This chain uses TRBV11-3 with TRBJ2-2; unclear D gene. V gave up 1 base and J gave up 0 bases, with 6 bases separating them. CDR1 is SGHNT and CDR2 is YENEEA in the germline V gene. This CDR3 spans 15 amino acids. CDR3 protein: CASSLGQTNTGELFF. For the CDR3, the DNA is TGTGCCAGCAGCTTAGGGCAAACGAACACCGGGGAGCTGTTTTTT. The complete variable domain, with remaining parts taken from reference TRBV11-3 and TRBJ2-2, reads EAGVVQSPRYKIIEKKQPVAFWCNPISGHNTLYWYLQNLGQGPELLIRYENEEAVDDSQLPKDRFSAERLKGVDSTLKIQPAELGDSAVYLCASSLGQTNTGELFFGEGSRLTVL.

This clone was counted once. The rearrangement links TRBV28 to TRBJ1-5; 12 bases align to TRBD1. V gave up 4 bases and J gave up 5 bases; unmatched junction bases: 9. The CDR3 sequence is 17 residues long. Germline V gene sequence: CDR1 MDHEN, CDR2 SYDVKM. The CDR3 DNA follows: TGTGCCAGCAGTTCCCCAGGGGACAGGGGGCGCCATCAGCCCCAGCATTTT. Translated: CASSSPGDRGRHQPQHF.

The V call is TRBV19, the J call TRBJ2-7, with 8 bases aligning to TRBD2. This CDR3 region has 17 residues. V lost 4 bases and J lost 3; bases outside the gene matches: 14. Germline CDR1 and CDR2: LNHDA and SQIVND (reference sequence). The CDR3: CASSRRSGSSRGYEQYF. CDR3 DNA: TGTGCCAGTAGTAGGCGGAGCGGGAGTTCCCGAGGCTACGAGCAGTACTTC.

This clone was observed once. The gene calls are TRBV30 and TRBJ2-2; tentative D call: TRBD2 (6 bases). There are 15 residues in the CDR3. The germline V and J ends were trimmed by 1 base and 6 bases, with 15 bases remaining between them. The V gene's germline CDR1 is GTSNPN and CDR2 SVGIG (reference sequence). The CDR3 region has the DNA TGTGCCTGGAGTGAAGAATTAGGGAGGTCCGGGGAGCTGTTTTTT. Its protein product is CAWSEELGRSGELFF.

The chain uses TRBV6-1 and TRBJ1-2, with D uncertain. Germline lookup yields CDR1 MNHNS and CDR2 SASEGT. The ends were cut back, 1 base at V and 8 bases at J, with 17 bases in the middle. The CDR3 is made up of 15 amino acids. The CDR3 here is CASSEVGRLSTGYTF. CDR3 in DNA: TGTGCCAGCAGTGAAGTCGGTAGGCTATCGACAGGCTACACCTTC.

The genes are TRBV7-2 and TRBJ2-1; D is tentatively TRBD1 or TRBD2 (5 bases each). The CDR3 is 14 residues long. Germline V gene lookup returns CDR1 SGHTA and CDR2 FQGNSA. V lost 1 base to trimming and J lost 10 bases, with 14 bases between them. The CDR3 spells CASSLEGTSGEQFF. As DNA, the CDR3 is TGTGCCAGCAGCTTAGAGGGGACCAGCGGCGAGCAGTTCTTC.

V is TRBV28 and J is TRBJ2-7; 7 bases agree with TRBD1. This CDR3 has 14 residues. Germline lookup yields CDR1 MDHEN and CDR2 SYDVKM. With V trimmed by 6 bases and J by 1 base, 6 bases remained unmatched. The CDR3 DNA is TGTGCCAGCAGAGAGGGGGCGACTTCCTACGAGCAGTACTTC. It is translated as CASREGATSYEQYF.